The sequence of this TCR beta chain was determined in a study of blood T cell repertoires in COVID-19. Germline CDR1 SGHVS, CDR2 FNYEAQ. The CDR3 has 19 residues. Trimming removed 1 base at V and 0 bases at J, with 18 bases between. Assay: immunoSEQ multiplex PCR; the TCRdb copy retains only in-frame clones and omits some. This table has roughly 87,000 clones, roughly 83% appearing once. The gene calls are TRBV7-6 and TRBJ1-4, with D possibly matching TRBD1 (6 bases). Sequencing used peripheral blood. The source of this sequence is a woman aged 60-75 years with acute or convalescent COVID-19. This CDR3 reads CASSLGQQGIEATNEKLFF. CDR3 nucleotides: TGTGCCAGCAGCTTAGGTCAACAGGGTATAGAGGCAACTAATGAAAAACTGTTTTTT.